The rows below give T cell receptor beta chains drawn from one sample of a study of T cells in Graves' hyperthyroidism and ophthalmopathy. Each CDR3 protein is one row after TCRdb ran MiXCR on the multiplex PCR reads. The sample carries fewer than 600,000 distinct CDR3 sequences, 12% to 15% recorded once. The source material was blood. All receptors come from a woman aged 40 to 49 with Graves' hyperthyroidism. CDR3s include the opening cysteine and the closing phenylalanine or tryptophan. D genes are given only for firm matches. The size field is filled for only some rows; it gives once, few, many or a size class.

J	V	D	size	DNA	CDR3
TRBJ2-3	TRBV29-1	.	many	TGCAGCGTTGAAGGAAGGGAAGCGCAGTATTTT	CSVEGREAQYF
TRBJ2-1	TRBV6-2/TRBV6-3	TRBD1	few	TGTGCCAGCAGCCTAGGACAGGGCGACCTCTACAATGAGCAGTCCTTC	CASSLGQGDLYNEQSF
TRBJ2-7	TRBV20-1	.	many	TGCAGTGCTACAACCCTTGGTTACGAGCAGTACTTC	CSATTLGYEQYF
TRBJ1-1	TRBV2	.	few	TGTGCCAGCAGTGATAACAGGGTTGGCACTGAAGCTTTCTTT	CASSDNRVGTEAFF
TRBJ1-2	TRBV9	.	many	TGTGCCAGCAGCGTAGGAGATAGGGGGTATGGCTACACCTTC	CASSVGDRGYGYTF
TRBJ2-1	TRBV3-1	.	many	TGTGCCAGCAGCCAGGGCGGCAACTCCTACAATGAGCAGTTCTTC	CASSQGGNSYNEQFF
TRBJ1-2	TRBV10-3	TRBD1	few	TGTGCCTCGACGACCGGGACAGCACTTTATGGCTACACCTTC	CASTTGTALYGYTF
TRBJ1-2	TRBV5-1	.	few	TGCGCCAGCAGCTTGGACATTAACTATGGCTACACCTTC	CASSLDINYGYTF
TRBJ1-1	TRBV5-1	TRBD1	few	TGCGCCAGCAGCTTGGTGGGACAGGGGGGTGCTGAAGCTTTCTTT	CASSLVGQGGAEAFF
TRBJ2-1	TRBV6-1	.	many	TGTGCCAGCAGTGAGGCTCGCGACAATGAGCAGTTCTTC	CASSEARDNEQFF
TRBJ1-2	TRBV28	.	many	TGTGCCAGCAGCCTCTTGGATGGTGGCTACACCTTC	CASSLLDGGYTF
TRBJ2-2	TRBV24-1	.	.	TGTGCCACCAGTGCCCCGGCCGAGAACACCGGGGAGCTGTTTTTT	CATSAPAENTGELFF
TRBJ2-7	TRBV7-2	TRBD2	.	TGTGCCAGCAGCTTCCGTACTAGCGGGAGTCAGTGGGAGCAGTACTTC	CASSFRTSGSQWEQYF
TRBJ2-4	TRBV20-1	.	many	TGCAGTGCTAGGCGGGACACTTTAGCCAAAAACATTCAGTACTTC	CSARRDTLAKNIQYF
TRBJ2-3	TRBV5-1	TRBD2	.	TGTGCCAGCAGCTTGACCCTAGCGGGAGTTTTGGCAGATACGCAGTATTTT	CASSLTLAGVLADTQYF
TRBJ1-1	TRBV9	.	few	TGTGCCAGCAGCCCCAACGAGCCTCCTAATGAAGCTTTCTTT	CASSPNEPPNEAFF
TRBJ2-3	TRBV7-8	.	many	TGTGCCAGCAGCTCCCGCTTAGCGGACACAGATACGCAGTATTTT	CASSSRLADTDTQYF
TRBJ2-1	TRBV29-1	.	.	TGCAGCGTTGTACTGCCCTACAATGAGCAGTTCTTC	CSVVLPYNEQFF
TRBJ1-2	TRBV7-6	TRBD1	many	TGTGCCAGCAGCTTAGACACCGGGACAGGCTATGGCTACACCTTC	CASSLDTGTGYGYTF
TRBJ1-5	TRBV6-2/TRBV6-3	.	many	TGTGCCAGCAGCAAAACCGGGACATCAAATCAGCCCCAGCATTTT	CASSKTGTSNQPQHF
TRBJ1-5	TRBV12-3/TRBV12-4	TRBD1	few	TGTGCCAGCAGTTTTGGGAAAGACAGGGGGGTCAATCAGCCCCAGCATTTT	CASSFGKDRGVNQPQHF
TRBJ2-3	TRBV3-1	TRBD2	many	TGTGCCAGCAGCCAAGCAGGGACTAGCGGGAGGATTAGCACAGATACGCAGTATTTT	CASSQAGTSGRISTDTQYF
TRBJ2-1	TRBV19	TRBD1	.	TGTGCCAGCACCCCCTGGACAGGGGGCTTCGGGTACAATGAGCAGTTCTTC	CASTPWTGGFGYNEQFF
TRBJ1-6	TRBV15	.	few	TGTGCCACCAGCCGAGACGGAGGCAATTCACCCCTCCACTTT	CATSRDGGNSPLHF
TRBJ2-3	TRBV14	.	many	TGTGCCAGCAGCCAAGATGGGACACGGAATACGCAGTATTTT	CASSQDGTRNTQYF
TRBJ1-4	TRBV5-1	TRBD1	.	TGCGCCAGCAGCTTTCCGGGACAGATGCCTGCTAATGAAAAACTGTTTTTT	CASSFPGQMPANEKLFF
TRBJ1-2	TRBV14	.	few	TGTGCCAGCAGCCAAGATAGTTTCTATGGCTACACCTTC	CASSQDSFYGYTF
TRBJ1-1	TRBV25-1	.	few	TGTGCCAGCAGTGACCACACCCCGAGACAGTCGGGGAACACTGAAGCTTTCTTT	CASSDHTPRQSGNTEAFF
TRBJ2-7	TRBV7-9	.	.	TGTGCCAGCAACCCCCCGGGAAGGGGACTCTACGAGCAGTACTTC	CASNPPGRGLYEQYF
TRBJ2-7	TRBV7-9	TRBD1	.	TGTGCCAGCAGCTTAGCCGGCGGGACAGGGGAGAACGAGCAGTACTTC	CASSLAGGTGENEQYF
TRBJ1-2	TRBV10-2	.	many	TGCGCCAGCAGTGGTAGATTTCCGGCGGGCTACACCTTC	CASSGRFPAGYTF
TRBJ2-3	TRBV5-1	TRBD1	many	TGCGCCAGCTCTGCGGGACAGGAGACAGATACGCAGTATTTT	CASSAGQETDTQYF
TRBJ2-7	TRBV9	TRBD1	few	TGTGCCAGCAGCGCTACCGGGACAGGGGGCTTGTACGAGCAGTACTTC	CASSATGTGGLYEQYF
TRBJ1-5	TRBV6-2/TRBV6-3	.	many	TGTGCCAGCAGGAGGGACGGAGGAGCCACAAATCAGCCCCAGCATTTT	CASRRDGGATNQPQHF
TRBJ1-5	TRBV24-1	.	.	TGTGCCACCAGTGATTCAGGAAGGGGAGGGAGCTCCAATCAGCCCCAGCATTTT	CATSDSGRGGSSNQPQHF
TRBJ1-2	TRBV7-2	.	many	TGTGCCAGCAGCTTAGGCGCCACTAACTATGGCTACACCTTC	CASSLGATNYGYTF
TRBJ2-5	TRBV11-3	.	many	TGTGCCAGCAGCTCGGTCCGGGGGTCAGAGACCCAGTACTTC	CASSSVRGSETQYF
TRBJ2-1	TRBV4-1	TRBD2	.	TGCGCCAGCAGCCAAGCACAGACTAGCGGGCCCCCATACGGCAATGAGCAGTTCTTC	CASSQAQTSGPPYGNEQFF
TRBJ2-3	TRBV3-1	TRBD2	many	TGTGCCAGCAGCCAGCGACTAGCGGGGACAGATACGCAGTATTTT	CASSQRLAGTDTQYF
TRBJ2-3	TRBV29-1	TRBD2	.	TGCAGCGTTGACCCAGCGGGAGCAGATACGCAGTATTTT	CSVDPAGADTQYF
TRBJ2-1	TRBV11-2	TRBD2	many	TGTGCCAGCAGCTTAGCTCTAGCGGGATTCTCCTACAATGAGCAGTTCTTC	CASSLALAGFSYNEQFF
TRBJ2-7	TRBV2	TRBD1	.	TGTGCCAGCAGGGGAACAGGGGCGTCGTACGAGCAGTACTTC	CASRGTGASYEQYF
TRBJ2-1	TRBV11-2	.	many	TGTGCCAGCAGCTTAGATGTGGGGACCATGTACAATGAGCAGTTCTTC	CASSLDVGTMYNEQFF
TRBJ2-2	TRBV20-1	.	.	TGCAGTGCTAGAGCTCCGGGGGCAGACACCGGGGAGCTGTTTTTT	CSARAPGADTGELFF
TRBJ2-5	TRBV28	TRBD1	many	TGTGCCAGCAGTCCCCGGGACAGGGAAGGCCAAGAGACCCAGTACTTC	CASSPRDREGQETQYF
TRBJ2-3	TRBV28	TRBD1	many	TGTGCCAGCACCACCCGACAGGGGGCTTTCAGGGGAACAGATACGCAGTATTTT	CASTTRQGAFRGTDTQYF
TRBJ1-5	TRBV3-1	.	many	TGTGCCAGCAGCCAAGATGGACAGAATCAGCCCCAGCATTTT	CASSQDGQNQPQHF
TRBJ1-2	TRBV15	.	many	TGTGCCACCAGCGGACAACAGGGTCCTCAAGGCTACACCTTC	CATSGQQGPQGYTF
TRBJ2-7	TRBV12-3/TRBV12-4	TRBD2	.	TGTGCCAGCAGTTTTAGCGGGAGTAGGGGCGAGCAGTACTTC	CASSFSGSRGEQYF